This record covers a single TCR beta chain. Its specificity is not known. This sample was taken from a study of T-cell reconstitution after alpha-beta-depleted transplantation in children. Study-level findings and limits: The origin of alpha-beta T cells about two months after transplant was reportedly several hundred expanded graft clones. Surviving recipient T cells and thymic progenitors accounted for the high day-60 TCRbeta diversity observed in some patients. A year post-transplant, T-cell counts and diversity derived mostly from newly produced T cells.

The CDR3 loop spans 13 amino acids. The junction had 3 bases not matched to a gene; V was cut back by 4 bases and J by 4 bases. Germline V lookup: CDR1 MNHNS, CDR2 SASEGT. Unique molecular identifiers were incorporated during preparation of the TCRbeta library. TCRdb fed the PCR reads into MiXCR, producing one record per CDR3 protein. This table holds 500,000 to 750,000 distinct CDR3 sequences, more than 20% found once. Sample: PBMCs, taken before TCRalphabeta/CD19-depleted stem cell transplant. This receptor was taken from a boy younger than two with Wiskott-Aldrich syndrome, due to receive a stem cell transplant. The V gene is TRBV6-1, the J gene TRBJ1-2, with 7 bases matching TRBD1. The CDR3 DNA reads TGTGCCAGCAGTGGGGGACAGCGCTATGGCTACACCTTC. Its protein product is CASSGGQRYGYTF.